This passage covers 29 T cell receptor beta chains from one sample sequenced in a study of control samples from healthy donors and cancer patients. Using immunoSEQ multiplex PCR, the repertoire was profiled, and TCRdb retains in-frame clones only, with some absent. Among about 82,000 clones listed, 94% were seen once. Sequenced: blood. The receptors were gathered from a woman between 18 and 30 years old in good health.

The chain joins TRBV3-1 (or the pseudogene TRBV3-2) to TRBJ1-1; 7 bases map to TRBD1. CDR1 and CDR2 from the germline V gene are LGHDT and YNNKEL (reference sequence). J gave up 2 bases and V 3 bases, and 6 bases lay outside the gene matches. The CDR3 has 15 amino acids. Written as DNA, the CDR3 is TGTGCCAGCAGCCACCCGGGACAGCTCAACACTGAAGCTTTCTTT. As protein: CASSHPGQLNTEAFF.

The V and J genes are TRBV4-3 and TRBJ2-7; TRBD1 matches 8 bases. The germline V gene encodes CDR1 LGHNA and CDR2 YSLEER. CDR3 length: 17 residues. Trimming took 1 base from V and 4 from J; bases not matched to a gene: 12. In DNA, the CDR3 is TGCGCCAGCAGCCAAGCATCTCAGGGGGCCCAGGTTTACGAGCAGTACTTC. Protein sequence: CASSQASQGAQVYEQYF.

This clone has just one count. V is TRBV7-6 and J is TRBJ2-7; TRBD2 is a possible D gene (6 bases). The length of the CDR3 is 16 residues. Trimming removed 5 bases from V and 3 bases from J, with 20 bases in between. The V gene's germline CDR1 is SGHVS and CDR2 FNYEAQ. The CDR3 coding sequence is TGTGCCAGCAGCCCGGGGGTTGGCGGGTATATCTACGAGCAGTACTTC. Encoded protein: CASSPGVGGYIYEQYF. Variable domain in full (rest from reference TRBV7-6 and TRBJ2-7): GAGVSQSPRYKVTKRGQDVALRCDPISGHVSLYWYRQALGQGPEFLTYFNYEAQQDKSGLPNDRFSAERPEGSISTLTIQRTEQRDSAMYRCASSPGVGGYIYEQYFGPGTRLTVT.

V and J are TRBV7-9 and TRBJ1-2; TRBD1 matches at 7 bases. The CDR3 contains 14 residues. The junction had 11 bases not matched to a gene; V was cut back by 5 bases and J by 8 bases. Germline CDR1 is SEHNR and CDR2 is FQNEAQ (reference sequence). This CDR3 is CASSPAGVQGGYTF. For the CDR3, the DNA is TGTGCCAGCAGCCCCGCTGGAGTACAGGGGGGCTACACCTTC.

V usage is TRBV6-5 and J usage is TRBJ1-1; D is uncertain. V lost 8 bases and J lost 1, with 11 bases in between. The CDR3 has 13 amino acids. Germline-derived CDR1 and CDR2 are MNHEY and SVGAGI. As DNA, the CDR3 is TGTGCCAGCCGCACGGTGGGGAACACTGAAGCTTTCTTT. Its translation: CASRTVGNTEAFF.

The chain is built from TRBV3-1 (or the pseudogene TRBV3-2) and TRBJ1-1; 7 nucleotides match TRBD1. This CDR3 is 14 amino acids long. With V trimmed by 2 bases and J by 6 bases, 6 bases remained unmatched. CDR1 and CDR2 (germline): LGHDT, YNNKEL (reference sequence). In DNA, the CDR3 is TGTGCCAGCAGCCAACTTCAGGGGGTCCCTGAAGCTTTCTTT. Amino acids: CASSQLQGVPEAFF.

The chain joins TRBV11-3 to TRBJ1-1; possible D gene TRBD1, 6 bases. Trimming shortened V by 0 bases and J by 11 bases, and 13 bases separated the two germline ends. CDR3 length equals 13 residues. The germline gives CDR1 SGHNT, CDR2 YENEEA. The CDR3: CASSLEQGTEAFF. The CDR3 DNA follows: TGTGCCAGCAGCTTAGAGCAGGGGACGGAGGCTTTCTTT. Together with reference TRBV11-3 and TRBJ1-1, the CDR3 gives the full variable domain: EAGVVQSPRYKIIEKKQPVAFWCNPISGHNTLYWYLQNLGQGPELLIRYENEEAVDDSQLPKDRFSAERLKGVDSTLKIQPAELGDSAVYLCASSLEQGTEAFFGQGTRLTVV.

The CDR3 reads CASTPGGLPRIDEQFF. In DNA, the CDR3 is TGCGCCAGCACCCCCGGGGGCCTGCCTCGGATCGATGAGCAGTTCTTC. This chain links TRBV5-1 with TRBJ2-1; either TRBD1 or TRBD2 may supply D (6 bases each). The CDR3 length is 16 residues. V lost 6 bases and J 8 bases, leaving 24 bases between the germline ends. Germline CDR1 is SGHRS and CDR2 is YFSETQ.

This chain connects TRBV11-1 to TRBJ1-6; possibly TRBD1 for D (5 bases). The CDR3 is 15 residues long. V was pared by 5 bases and J by 8 bases, with 16 bases between. Germline CDR1 is SGHAT and CDR2 is FQDESV (reference sequence). The CDR3, as DNA: TGTGCCAGCAGCCCACGGCAGGGCCCACATTCACCCCTCCACTTT. Its protein product is CASSPRQGPHSPLHF.

The rearrangement joins TRBV7-3 to TRBJ1-6, with no clear D. V gave up 6 bases and J gave up 2 bases, with 5 bases separating them. The CDR3 totals 13 residues. CDR1 and CDR2 from the germline V gene are SGHTA and FQGTGA. CDR3 DNA: TGTGCCAGCAGGGCAACCTATAATTCACCCCTCCACTTT. Its protein product is CASRATYNSPLHF. The full variable domain, its missing parts supplied by reference TRBV7-3 and TRBJ1-6, is GAGVSQTPSNKVTEKGKYVELRCDPISGHTALYWYRQSLGQGPEFLIYFQGTGAADDSGLPNDRFFAVRPEGSVSTLKIQRTERGDSAVYLCASRATYNSPLHFGNGTRLTVT.

This chain connects TRBV6-2 or TRBV6-3 to TRBJ2-1, with 10 bases that match TRBD2. Germline V CDR1 and CDR2: MNHEY, SVGEGT. The CDR3 length is 18 residues. V lost 5 bases to trimming and J lost 8 bases; unmatched junction nucleotides: 18. CDR3 DNA: TGTGCCAGCAGTCAACTAGCGGGACGTTCCAGGTATATGGATGAGCAGTTCTTC. Its translation: CASSQLAGRSRYMDEQFF.

V is TRBV11-1 and J is TRBJ2-5; D remains ambiguous. The CDR3 runs 15 residues. V gave up 0 bases and J gave up 5 bases, with 13 bases separating them. The germline CDR1 and CDR2 sequences are SGHAT and FQDESV (reference sequence). CDR3 nucleotide sequence: TGTGCCAGCAGCTTAGCGTCGCGACTGGTGGAGACCCAGTACTTC. Protein sequence: CASSLASRLVETQYF.

This rearrangement joins TRBV5-1 to TRBJ1-6; D is undetermined. V lost 0 bases and J lost 8, with 6 bases in between. Germline V gene lookup returns CDR1 SGHRS and CDR2 YFSETQ. The length of the CDR3 is 13 residues. The CDR3 DNA is TGCGCCAGCAGCTTGGGAAGGGATTCACCCCTCCACTTT. Its translation is CASSLGRDSPLHF.

CDR3 sequence (DNA): TGTGCCAGCAGCACCGATGCCTATACCACAGATACGCAGTATTTT. Residues: CASSTDAYTTDTQYF. The chain has TRBV28 and TRBJ2-3; D gene uncertain. Germline CDR1 reads MDHEN; CDR2 reads SYDVKM. V lost 6 bases and J lost 2, with 15 bases in between. CDR3 length equals 15 residues. The full variable domain, with the rest looked up from reference TRBV28 and TRBJ2-3, is DVKVTQSSRYLVKRTGEKVFLECVQDMDHENMFWYRQDPGLGLRLIYFSYDVKMKEKGDIPEGYSVSREKKERFSLILESASTNQTSMYLCASSTDAYTTDTQYFGPGTRLTVL.

The chain combines TRBV28 with TRBJ1-6, with D possibly TRBD1 on 5 matching bases. Germline-derived CDR1 and CDR2 are MDHEN and SYDVKM. This CDR3 has 14 amino acids. Between the trimmed V and J ends, which lost 3 bases and 10 bases, there was a span of 13 bases. The chain's CDR3 is CASSLGLGGSPLHF. The CDR3 DNA is TGTGCCAGCAGTTTGGGGCTAGGTGGGTCACCCCTCCACTTT.

The chain couples TRBV24-1 to TRBJ1-5; D uncertain. The V gene lost 3 bases and the J gene lost 4 bases, with 3 bases spanning the gap. Germline CDR1 reads KGHDR; CDR2 reads SFDVKD. The CDR3 has 12 residues. This CDR3 is CATSDANQPQHF. The CDR3 bases are TGTGCCACCAGTGATGCGAATCAGCCCCAGCATTTT.

The chain is built from TRBV6-2 or TRBV6-3 and TRBJ1-2; D is possibly TRBD1 (5 bases). V lost 2 bases, J lost 2 bases, and 12 bases lay in between. The CDR3 extends over 15 amino acids. Per germline, CDR1 MNHEY and CDR2 SVGEGT. The CDR3 sequence: CASSYIDSLNYGYTF. Here the CDR3 DNA reads TGTGCCAGCAGTTACATCGACAGTCTGAACTATGGCTACACCTTC.

CDR3 coding DNA: TGTGCCAGCAGAACCGGGACTAGCGGGAGGGGGGCCTACGAGCAGTACTTC. Translating gives CASRTGTSGRGAYEQYF. The chain carries TRBV2 and TRBJ2-7; TRBD2 aligns across 16 bases. This CDR3 has 17 amino acids. Germline V gives CDR1 SNHLY, CDR2 FYNNEI. Trimming at V came to 6 bases and at J to 2 bases, leaving 7 bases not matched to a gene.

The chain carries TRBV28 and TRBJ1-2; 9 nucleotides align to TRBD1. CDR1 and CDR2 from the germline V gene are MDHEN and SYDVKM. J lost 8 bases, V lost 6 bases, and 10 bases had no gene match. The CDR3 has 14 amino acids. This chain's CDR3 is CASRFQQGAIGYTF. In DNA, the CDR3 is TGTGCCAGCAGATTCCAACAGGGGGCGATCGGCTACACCTTC.

The V call is TRBV7-6, the J call TRBJ2-3; 10 bases agree with TRBD2. The CDR3 extends over 18 amino acids. J was trimmed by 1 base and V by 4 bases; bases with no gene match: 11. Germline values: CDR1 SGHVS, CDR2 FNYEAQ. DNA of the CDR3: TGTGCCAGCAGCTCCATTCCTCTAGCGGGAGTGGGCACAGATACGCAGTATTTT. Protein product: CASSSIPLAGVGTDTQYF.

The chain links TRBV6-5 to TRBJ1-4; 7 bases align to TRBD1. The CDR3 is 14 residues long. Unmatched junction bases numbered 3, after V lost 6 bases and J lost 2 bases. Germline values: CDR1 MNHEY, CDR2 SVGAGI. The CDR3 DNA sequence: TGTGCCAGCAGGCCGGGACAGACTAATGAAAAACTGTTTTTT. Its protein product is CASRPGQTNEKLFF.

The genes are TRBV10-3 and TRBJ1-2, with TRBD1 identical over 10 bases. Per the germline V gene, CDR1 is ENHRY and CDR2 is SYGVKD. The CDR3 spans 14 residues. Losses at the gene ends were 6 bases for V and 4 bases for J; bases not matched to a gene: 5. This CDR3 reads CAISETGGAYGYTF. The CDR3 DNA reads as TGTGCCATCAGCGAGACAGGGGGCGCCTATGGCTACACCTTC.

This clone was seen once. The chain recombines TRBV7-6 with TRBJ2-3, with 8 bases aligning to TRBD2. Germline V lookup: CDR1 SGHVS, CDR2 FNYEAQ. With V trimmed by 5 bases and J by 0 bases, 1 base remained unmatched. The CDR3 covers 14 residues. In DNA form, the CDR3 reads TGTGCCAGCAGCCCGGGGGGGAGCACAGATACGCAGTATTTT. Protein sequence: CASSPGGSTDTQYF.

The V and J genes are TRBV28 and TRBJ2-3; 9 bases agree with TRBD1. This CDR3 has 15 residues. Germline V CDR1 and CDR2: MDHEN, SYDVKM. Germline trimming cut 6 bases from V and 8 bases from J; bases unmatched to any gene: 12. Here the CDR3 DNA reads TGTGCCAGCAGCAAGGGACAGGGACCTGCAGGTACGCAGTATTTT. Amino acids: CASSKGQGPAGTQYF. The full variable domain, completed using reference TRBV28 and TRBJ2-3, is DVKVTQSSRYLVKRTGEKVFLECVQDMDHENMFWYRQDPGLGLRLIYFSYDVKMKEKGDIPEGYSVSREKKERFSLILESASTNQTSMYLCASSKGQGPAGTQYFGPGTRLTVL.

The rearrangement uses TRBV11-1 and TRBJ1-2, with 10 bases aligning to TRBD1. The length of the CDR3 is 15 residues. Germline V CDR1 and CDR2: SGHAT, FQDESV (reference sequence). After removal of 3 bases from V and 4 bases from J, the junction contained 5 bases not matched to a gene. The DNA of the CDR3 is TGTGCCAGCAGCTTTACGACAGGGGGCTTCTATGGCTACACCTTC. Amino acid sequence: CASSFTTGGFYGYTF.

The V gene is TRBV7-2, the J gene TRBJ1-6, with D possibly being TRBD1 (6 bases). V was trimmed by 9 bases and J by 9 bases, leaving 15 bases between them. The CDR3 has 13 amino acids. Germline V gene lookup returns CDR1 SGHTA and CDR2 FQGNSA. The CDR3 spells CASKQGESSPLHF. The DNA of the CDR3 is TGTGCCAGTAAACAGGGAGAGTCTTCACCCCTCCACTTT.

This clone was observed a handful of times. V gene TRBV10-2 combines with J gene TRBJ1-5; 8 nucleotides agree with TRBD1. This CDR3 region has 14 residues. The V segment lost 6 bases and the J segment 1 base; nucleotides outside the gene matches: 2. The germline V gene encodes CDR1 WSHSY and CDR2 SAAADI. The CDR3 loop reads CASRGTGSNQPQHF. Here the CDR3 DNA reads TGCGCCAGCAGAGGGACAGGAAGCAATCAGCCCCAGCATTTT.

The chain joins TRBV6-5 to TRBJ1-5; TRBD1 agrees at 9 bases. The CDR3 loop spans 14 amino acids. V lost 10 bases to trimming and J lost 4 bases; unmatched junction nucleotides: 8. Germline V gives CDR1 MNHEY, CDR2 SVGAGI. The CDR3: CATTGGAVNQPQHF. The CDR3 DNA is TGTGCCACAACAGGGGGCGCGGTTAATCAGCCCCAGCATTTT.

In its sample, this clone was seen a few times. This sequence joins TRBV5-8 and TRBJ2-1; no firm D call. The V and J ends lost 0 bases and 3 bases respectively, with 10 bases between them. From germline, CDR1 is SGHTS and CDR2 YDEGEE. This CDR3 has 15 residues. CDR3 region: CASSLEAAIYNEQFF. CDR3 sequence (DNA): TGTGCCAGCAGCTTGGAGGCAGCTATCTACAATGAGCAGTTCTTC.